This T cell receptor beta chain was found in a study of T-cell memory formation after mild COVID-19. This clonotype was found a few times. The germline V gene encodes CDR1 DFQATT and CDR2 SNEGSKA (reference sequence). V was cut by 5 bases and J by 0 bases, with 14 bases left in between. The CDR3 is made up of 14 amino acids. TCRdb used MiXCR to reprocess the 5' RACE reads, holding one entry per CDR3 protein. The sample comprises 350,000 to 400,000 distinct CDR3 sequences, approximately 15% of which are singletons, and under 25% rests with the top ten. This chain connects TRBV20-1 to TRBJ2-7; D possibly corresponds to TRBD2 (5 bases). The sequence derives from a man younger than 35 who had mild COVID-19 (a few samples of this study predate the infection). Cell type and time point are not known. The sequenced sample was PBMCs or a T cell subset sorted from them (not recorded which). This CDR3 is CSAPGPGNSYEQYF. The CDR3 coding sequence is TGCAGTGCTCCCGGACCGGGGAACTCCTACGAGCAGTACTTC.